This TCR beta chain emerged from a study of cytomegalovirus exposure and HLA in healthy donors. This clone was seen only once. Germline CDR1 reads SNHLY; CDR2 reads FYNNEI. V dropped 7 bases and J dropped 5 bases, with 20 bases sitting between them. This CDR3 region has 15 residues. Primers: 60 Vbeta forward and 13 Jbeta reverse. Only in-frame clones appear in the TCRdb table, and some are missing; sequencing was by immunoSEQ multiplex PCR. Among some 130,000 clones listed, roughly four fifths were seen once. The sequence derives from a man aged 25 to 45 in good health and CMV-seronegative. Material: PBMCs. The gene calls are TRBV2 and TRBJ2-5; D gene ambiguous. The CDR3 loop reads CASTPQKAVKETQYF. Here the CDR3 DNA reads TGTGCCAGCACCCCTCAGAAGGCGGTTAAGGAGACCCAGTACTTC.